The clone carrying this T cell receptor beta chain came up once. Produced via immunoSEQ multiplex PCR; TCRdb's table is partial and in-frame only. Among around 93,000 clones listed, 75% to 90% were seen once. This entry comes from a study of blood T cell repertoires in COVID-19. Study-wide background: COVID-19 samples collected from the United States, Italy and Spain covered acute and convalescent phases. T cells, B-cell-depleted T cells, or PBMCs provided the cDNA or gDNA that served as material.

Germline V lookup: CDR1 SQVTM, CDR2 ANQGSEA. The CDR3 covers 13 residues. V dropped 6 bases and J dropped 3; count of bases not matched to a gene: 5. The sequencing input was peripheral blood. This rearrangement joins TRBV29-1 to TRBJ1-1, with 9 bases fitting TRBD1. This receptor was taken from an elderly man with acute or convalescent COVID-19. Written as DNA, the CDR3 is TGCAGCGTAGGCGGGGACAGGGACACTGAAGCTTTCTTT. Protein sequence: CSVGGDRDTEAFF.